This T cell receptor beta chain was obtained from a study of cytomegalovirus exposure and HLA in healthy donors. The protocol was immunoSEQ multiplex PCR, while the TCRdb copy is restricted to in-frame clones and leaves out a portion. The sample holds about 50,000 clones, roughly 93% seen once. Sequencing was performed on PBMCs. This clonotype originated in a man between 18 and 35 years old in good health and CMV-seronegative.

Written as DNA, the CDR3 is TGTGCCAGCAGCCACGAAGCCGCGGATACGCAGTATTTT. Its protein product is CASSHEAADTQYF. V is TRBV7-3 and J is TRBJ2-3; D remains ambiguous. Per germline, CDR1 SGHTA and CDR2 FQGTGA. The CDR3 runs 13 residues. V was trimmed by 5 bases and J by 6 bases, leaving 12 bases between them.